This TCR beta chain derives from a study of human T cells and chemical hapten exposure. Overall study: Patients, a majority of them female, were diagnosed with alopecia areata, totalis or universalis.

Noted time point: patch test 3, about 24 weeks after DPC sensitization. Noted treatment: therapeutic diphenylcyclopropenone sensitization with weekly scalp DPC. Investigators collected blood before applying each patch test. Unfractionated whole blood yielded the extracted total RNA. TCRdb re-derived calls from the RACE reads in MiXCR, one entry per CDR3 protein. The table shows roughly 100,000 distinct CDR3 sequences, with approximately 36% occurring only once. The germline V gene has CDR1 SGHTA and CDR2 FQGTGA. The CDR3 has 15 amino acids. Unmatched junction bases numbered 9, after V lost 3 bases and J lost 6 bases.

The chain employs TRBV7-3 and TRBJ2-3; 7 bases align to TRBD2. The TCR sequence derives from a man between 35 and 55 years old with alopecia areata. Some clones in this sample may be carry-over from other donors' samples. Sample: whole blood, taken in connection with sensitization to the hapten diphenylcyclopropenone (DPC). CDR3 DNA sequence: TGTGCCAGCAGCTTGGCGGGAGCTGTCTCGGATACGCAGTATTTT. This translates into CASSLAGAVSDTQYF.